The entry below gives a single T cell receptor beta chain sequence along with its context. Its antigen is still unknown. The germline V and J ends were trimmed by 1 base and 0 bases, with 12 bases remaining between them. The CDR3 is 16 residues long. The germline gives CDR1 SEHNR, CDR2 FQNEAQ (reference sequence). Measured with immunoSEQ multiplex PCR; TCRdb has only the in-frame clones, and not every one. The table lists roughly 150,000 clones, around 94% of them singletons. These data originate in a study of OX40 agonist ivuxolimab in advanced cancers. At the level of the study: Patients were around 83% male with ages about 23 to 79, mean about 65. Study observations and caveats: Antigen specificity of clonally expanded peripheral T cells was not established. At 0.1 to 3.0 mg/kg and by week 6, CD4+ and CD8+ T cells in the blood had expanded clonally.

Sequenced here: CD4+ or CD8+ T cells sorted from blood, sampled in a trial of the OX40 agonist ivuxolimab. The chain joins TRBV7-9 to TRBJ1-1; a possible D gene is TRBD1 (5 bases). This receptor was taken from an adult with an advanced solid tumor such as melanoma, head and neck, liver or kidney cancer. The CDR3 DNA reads TGTGCCAGCAGCTTAGGGGCTGGGACCCTGAACACTGAAGCTTTCTTT. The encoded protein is CASSLGAGTLNTEAFF.